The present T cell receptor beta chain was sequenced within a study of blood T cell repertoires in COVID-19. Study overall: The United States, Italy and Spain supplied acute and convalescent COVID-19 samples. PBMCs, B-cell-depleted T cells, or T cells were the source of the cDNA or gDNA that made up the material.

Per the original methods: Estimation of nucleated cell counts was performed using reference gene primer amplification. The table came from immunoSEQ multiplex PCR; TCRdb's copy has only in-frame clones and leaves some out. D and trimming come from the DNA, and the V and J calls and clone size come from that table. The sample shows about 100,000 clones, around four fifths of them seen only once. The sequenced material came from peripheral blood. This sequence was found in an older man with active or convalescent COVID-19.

The chain's CDR3 is CASSLAQGGPTEAFF. The CDR3 DNA follows: TGCGCCAGCAGCTTGGCCCAAGGAGGCCCCACTGAAGCTTTCTTT. V and J are TRBV5-1 and TRBJ1-1; no clear D. The germline gives CDR1 SGHRS, CDR2 YFSETQ. Trimming shortened V by 0 bases and J by 4 bases, and 13 bases separated the two germline ends. The CDR3 extends over 15 amino acids. The complete variable domain, with remaining parts taken from reference TRBV5-1 and TRBJ1-1, reads KAGVTQTPRYLIKTRGQQVTLSCSPISGHRSVSWYQQTPGQGLQFLFEYFSETQRNKGNFPGRFSGRQFSNSRSEMNVSTLELGDSALYLCASSLAQGGPTEAFFGQGTRLTVV.